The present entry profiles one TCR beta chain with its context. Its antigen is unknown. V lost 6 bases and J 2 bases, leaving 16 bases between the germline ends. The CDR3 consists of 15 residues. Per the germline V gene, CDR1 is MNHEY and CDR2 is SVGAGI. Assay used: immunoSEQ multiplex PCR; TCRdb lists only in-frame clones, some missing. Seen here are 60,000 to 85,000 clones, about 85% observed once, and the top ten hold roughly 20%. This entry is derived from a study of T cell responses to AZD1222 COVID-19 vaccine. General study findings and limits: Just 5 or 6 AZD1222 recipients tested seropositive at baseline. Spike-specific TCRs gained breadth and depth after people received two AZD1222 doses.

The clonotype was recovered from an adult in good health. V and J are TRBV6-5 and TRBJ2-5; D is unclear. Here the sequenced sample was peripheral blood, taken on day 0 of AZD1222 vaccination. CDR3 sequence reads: CASRAGRAGQETQYF. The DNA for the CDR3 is TGTGCCAGCAGGGCCGGTAGGGCCGGGCAAGAGACCCAGTACTTC.